Shown below are 8 T cell receptor beta chains from a single sample sequenced in a study of human T cells and chemical hapten exposure. Time point indicated: patch test 1, 2 weeks after DPC sensitization. Regarding treatment: therapeutic diphenylcyclopropenone sensitization with weekly scalp DPC. TCRdb recomputed calls from the RACE reads with MiXCR, one row per CDR3 protein. The sample holds approximately 82,000 distinct CDR3 sequences; roughly 10% are singletons and the top ten take 2.2%. Sequencing was performed on whole blood, taken in connection with sensitization to the hapten diphenylcyclopropenone (DPC). These receptors originate from a man in his forties with alopecia areata. Some clones in this sample may be carry-over from other donors' samples.

The sample holds a few counts of this clonotype. The V and J genes are TRBV20-1 and TRBJ1-6; D may be TRBD1 (5 bases). Germline values: CDR1 DFQATT, CDR2 SNEGSKA (reference sequence). Deletions cut 7 bases from V and 3 bases from J, with 13 bases between. CDR3 length: 14 amino acids. For the CDR3, the DNA is TGCAGTGGCCTCCGGGACGTCTATAATTCACCCCTCCACTTT. Its protein is CSGLRDVYNSPLHF.

Note on this clonotype: At one end the junction does not follow the germline gene, possibly because of a read error. This rearrangement joins TRBV11-1 to TRBJ2-1; 7 bases map to TRBD2. The CDR3 length is 14 residues. Germline CDR1 SGHAT, CDR2 FQDESV (reference sequence). Here the CDR3 DNA reads TGTGCCACCGGTGTAGGACTAGGACGGAATGGGCAGTTCTTC. Translating it yields CATGVGLGRNGQFF.

This clonotype was detected ten times or more. The chain couples TRBV6-5 to TRBJ1-3; 9 bases are shared with TRBD1. The CDR3 spans 16 residues. In germline, CDR1 is MNHEY, CDR2 SVGAGI. With V trimmed by 5 bases and J by 3 bases, 8 bases remained unmatched. This CDR3 reads CASSTPGQGGGNTIYF. The CDR3 DNA reads as TGTGCCAGCAGTACCCCGGGACAGGGAGGTGGAAACACCATATATTTT.

The table lists this clonotype with many counts. This sequence joins TRBV6-5 and TRBJ1-1, with D unclear. Trimming removed 6 bases at V and 4 bases at J, with 12 bases between. The CDR3 consists of 13 residues. Germline CDR1 is MNHEY and CDR2 is SVGAGI. In DNA, the CDR3 is TGTGCCAGCAGAACAGAGGTAGGCACTGAAGCTTTCTTT. Its protein product is CASRTEVGTEAFF.

This clonotype was found a few times. This chain links TRBV12-3 or TRBV12-4 with TRBJ2-4, with D unclear. V was pared by 2 bases and J by 1 base, with 9 bases between. The CDR3 consists of 15 residues. This chain's CDR3 is CASSLMDLAKNIQYF. The CDR3 region has the DNA TGTGCCAGCAGTTTAATGGATCTCGCCAAAAACATTCAGTACTTC.

The rearrangement uses TRBV6-5 and TRBJ2-7; a weak D match, TRBD2 (7 bases). The V gene lost 2 bases and the J gene lost 6 bases, with 11 bases spanning the gap. Germline-derived CDR1 and CDR2 are MNHEY and SVGAGI. This CDR3 contains 13 residues. The CDR3 loop reads CASSYARGAEQYV. CDR3 bases: TGTGCCAGCAGTTACGCCCGGGGGGCCGAGCAGTACGTC.

The rearrangement joins TRBV29-1 to TRBJ2-2, with D perhaps TRBD2 (6 bases). From germline, CDR1 is SQVTM and CDR2 ANQGSEA. Trimming removed 7 bases from V and 7 bases from J, with 13 bases in between. CDR3 length equals 12 residues. CDR3 sequence (DNA): TGCAGCGCTTCATGGGACTGCGGGGAGCTGTTTTTT. It encodes CSASWDCGELFF.

In DNA form, the CDR3 reads TGTGCCAGCAAACTAGCGGGATTCCAAGAGACCCAGTACTTC. It specifies CASKLAGFQETQYF. The chain joins TRBV6-2 or TRBV6-3 to TRBJ2-5; TRBD2 agrees at 10 bases. J lost 1 base, V lost 7 bases, and 3 bases had no gene match. From germline, CDR1 is MNHEY and CDR2 SVGEGT. This CDR3 region has 14 residues.